The clone carrying this T cell receptor (beta chain) has just a few counts. What it recognizes is unknown. CDR1 and CDR2 from the germline V gene are MNHNY and SVGAGI (reference sequence). J was trimmed by 2 bases and V by 2 bases; bases with no gene match: 3. This CDR3 region has 15 residues. This record comes from a study of T cells in localized non-small cell lung cancer. Study conclusions and caveats: Maximal T cell clonality occurred in uninvolved adjacent lung, with tumor ranking below it. Sequencing covered just one tumor region, so heterogeneity cannot be ruled out. Appearance in adjacent lung was seen for a median around 60 of the top 100 tumor clones.

Data came from immunoSEQ multiplex PCR; TCRdb stores just in-frame clones and leaves some out. The repertoire holds fewer than 90,000 clones, with about 78% as singletons. The source is a man aged 40 to 75 with stage II squamous cell lung carcinoma. The rearrangement joins TRBV6-6 to TRBJ1-1; 9 bases align to TRBD1. The sample was PBMCs, taken before any cancer treatment. The CDR3 bases are TGTGCCAGCAGTTACGGGGACAGGGCAAACACTGAAGCTTTCTTT. Translation gives CASSYGDRANTEAFF.